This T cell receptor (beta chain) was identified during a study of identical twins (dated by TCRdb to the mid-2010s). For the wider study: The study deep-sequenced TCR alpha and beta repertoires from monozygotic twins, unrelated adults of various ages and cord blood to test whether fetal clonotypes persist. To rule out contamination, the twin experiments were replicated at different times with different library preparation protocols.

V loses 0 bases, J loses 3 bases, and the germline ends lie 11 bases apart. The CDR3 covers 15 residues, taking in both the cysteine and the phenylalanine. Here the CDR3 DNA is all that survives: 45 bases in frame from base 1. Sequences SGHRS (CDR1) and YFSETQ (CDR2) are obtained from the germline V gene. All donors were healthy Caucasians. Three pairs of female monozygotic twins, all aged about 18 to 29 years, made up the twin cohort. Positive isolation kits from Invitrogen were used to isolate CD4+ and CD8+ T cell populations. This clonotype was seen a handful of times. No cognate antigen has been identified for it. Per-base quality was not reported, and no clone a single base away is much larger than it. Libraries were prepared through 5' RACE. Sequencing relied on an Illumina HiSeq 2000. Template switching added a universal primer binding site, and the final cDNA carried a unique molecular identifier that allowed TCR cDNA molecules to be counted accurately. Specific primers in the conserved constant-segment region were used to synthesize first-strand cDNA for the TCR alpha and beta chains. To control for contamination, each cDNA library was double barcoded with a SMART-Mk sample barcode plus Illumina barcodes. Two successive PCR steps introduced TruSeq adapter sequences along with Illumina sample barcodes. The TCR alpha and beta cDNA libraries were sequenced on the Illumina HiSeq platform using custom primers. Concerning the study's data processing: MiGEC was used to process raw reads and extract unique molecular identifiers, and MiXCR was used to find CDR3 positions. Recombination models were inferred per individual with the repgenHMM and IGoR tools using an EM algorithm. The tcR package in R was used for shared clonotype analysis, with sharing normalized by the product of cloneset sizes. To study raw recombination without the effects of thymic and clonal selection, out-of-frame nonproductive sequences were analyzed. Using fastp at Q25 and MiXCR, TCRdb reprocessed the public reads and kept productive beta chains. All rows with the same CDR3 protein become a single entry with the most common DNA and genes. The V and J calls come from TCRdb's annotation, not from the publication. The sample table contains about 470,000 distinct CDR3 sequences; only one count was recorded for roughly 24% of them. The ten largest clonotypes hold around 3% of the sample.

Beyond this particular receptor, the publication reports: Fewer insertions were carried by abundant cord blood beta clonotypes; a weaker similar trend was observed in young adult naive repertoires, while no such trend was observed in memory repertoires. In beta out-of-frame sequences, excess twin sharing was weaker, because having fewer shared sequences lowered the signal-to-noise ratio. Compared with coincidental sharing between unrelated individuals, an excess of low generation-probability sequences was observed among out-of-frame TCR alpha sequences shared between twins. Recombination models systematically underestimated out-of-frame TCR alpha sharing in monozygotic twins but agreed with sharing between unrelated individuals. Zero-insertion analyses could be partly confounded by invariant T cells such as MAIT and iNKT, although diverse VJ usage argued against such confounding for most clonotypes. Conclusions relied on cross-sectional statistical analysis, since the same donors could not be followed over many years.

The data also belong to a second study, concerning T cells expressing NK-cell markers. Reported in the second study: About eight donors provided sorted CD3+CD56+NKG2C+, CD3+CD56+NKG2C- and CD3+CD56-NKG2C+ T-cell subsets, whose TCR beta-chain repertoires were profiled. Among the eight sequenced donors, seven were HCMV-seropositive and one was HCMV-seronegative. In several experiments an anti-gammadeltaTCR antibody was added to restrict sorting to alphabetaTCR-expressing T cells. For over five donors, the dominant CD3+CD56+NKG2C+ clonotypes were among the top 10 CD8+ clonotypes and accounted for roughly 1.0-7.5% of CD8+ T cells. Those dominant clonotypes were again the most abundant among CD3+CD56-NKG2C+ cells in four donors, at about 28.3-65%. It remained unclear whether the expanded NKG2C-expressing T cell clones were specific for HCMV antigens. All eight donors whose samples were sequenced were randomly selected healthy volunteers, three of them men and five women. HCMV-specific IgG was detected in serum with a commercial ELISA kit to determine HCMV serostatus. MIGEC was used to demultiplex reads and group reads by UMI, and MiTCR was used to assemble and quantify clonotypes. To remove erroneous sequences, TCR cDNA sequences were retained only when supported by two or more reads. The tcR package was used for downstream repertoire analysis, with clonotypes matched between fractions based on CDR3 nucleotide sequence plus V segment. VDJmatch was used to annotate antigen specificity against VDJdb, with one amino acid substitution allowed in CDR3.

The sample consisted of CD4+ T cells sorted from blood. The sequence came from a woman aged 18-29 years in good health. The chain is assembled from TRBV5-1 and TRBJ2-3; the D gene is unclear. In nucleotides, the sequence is TGCGCCAGCAGCTTGGCAGGAACACTAACAGATACGCAGTATTTT. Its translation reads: CASSLAGTLTDTQYF.